What follows is one T cell receptor (beta chain) and its context. This record belongs to a study of T-cell reconstitution after alpha-beta-depleted transplantation in children. V was trimmed by 3 bases and J by 7 bases, leaving 9 bases between them. Germline V gives CDR1 SEHNR, CDR2 FQNEAQ (reference sequence). CDR3 length: 13 residues. Unique molecular identifiers featured in how the TCRbeta library was prepared. TCRdb recomputed calls from the PCR reads with MiXCR, one row per CDR3 protein. The sample lists some 240,000 distinct CDR3 sequences, approximately 12% occurring once. V usage is TRBV7-9 and J usage is TRBJ2-2, with D maybe TRBD1 (5 bases). The specimen comprised PBMCs from the stem cell graft donor, sampled from the stem cell graft. The origin of this receptor is a human donor who donated a stem cell graft to a child with acute lymphoblastic leukemia. In DNA form, the CDR3 reads TGTGCCAGCAGCTTGGCAGGGAACGGGGAGCTGTTTTTT. Amino acids: CASSLAGNGELFF.